What follows are 3 T cell receptor beta chains derived from one specimen sequenced in a study of identical twins. TCRdb called the 5' RACE reads again in MiXCR, with one record for every CDR3 protein. The sample gives 350,000 to 600,000 distinct CDR3 sequences, around 14% of which show up once; approximately 0.52% is in the top ten. These data also featured in a second study, about yellow fever vaccine responses in identical twins.

The material sequenced was CD4+ T cells sorted from blood. All receptors derive from a young woman in good health.

The sample holds many counts of this clonotype. The rearrangement joins TRBV15 to TRBJ2-3, with 7 bases identical to TRBD1. Germline trimming cut 6 bases from V and 4 bases from J; bases unmatched to any gene: 7. The germline CDR1 and CDR2 sequences are LNHNV and YYDKDF (reference sequence). The CDR3 spans 14 residues. The CDR3 protein is CATRPQTGSDTQYF. Written as DNA, the CDR3 is TGTGCCACCAGGCCACAGACAGGGTCAGATACGCAGTATTTT.

The sample holds a few counts of this clonotype. V usage is TRBV7-6 and J usage is TRBJ2-5; 13 positions match TRBD2. The CDR3 has 14 residues. Trimming at V came to 6 bases and at J to 6 bases, leaving 4 bases not matched to a gene. The V gene's germline CDR1 is SGHVS and CDR2 FNYEAQ. Here the CDR3 reads CASSTGTSGKTQYF. Written as DNA, the CDR3 is TGTGCCAGCAGTACCGGGACTAGCGGGAAGACCCAGTACTTC.

The chain has TRBV3-1 and TRBJ2-1, with a possible D match to TRBD2 (6 bases). V was cut by 2 bases and J by 7 bases, with 15 bases left in between. This CDR3 contains 15 residues. Germline V gene lookup returns CDR1 LGHDT and CDR2 YNNKEL (reference sequence). The CDR3 nucleotides read TGTGCCAGCAGCCAACACGGGGGTACTAGTAATGAGCAGTTCTTC. It yields the protein CASSQHGGTSNEQFF.